These 15 T cell receptor beta chains came from one sample sequenced in a study of siplizumab effects on memory and regulatory T cells (dated by TCRdb to about 2019). The library relied on the immunoSEQ multiplex PCR assay. TCRdb took over this immuneACCESS table, retaining in-frame rearrangements with V and J assigned. Such tables are incomplete; in checked studies, under half of the missing clones stem from an unresolved V gene, and the remainder is unexplained. Across this sample there are some 62,000 clones, with approximately 82% seen only once. The ten most abundant clones make up 3% to 4% of the sample. Sequencing used memory CD4+ T cells sorted from blood. The cell subset or site label on this specimen signifies: unstimulated CD4+ memory T cells. Receptors were obtained from a human donor in good health.

This clone came up once. The chain combines TRBV15 with TRBJ2-5; D is perhaps TRBD1 (5 bases). With the DNA end fitting TRBJ2-7 better, the J assignment may be wrong. The germline V gene has CDR1 LNHNV and CDR2 YYDKDF (reference sequence). This CDR3 is built from 13 residues. In DNA, the CDR3 is TGTGCCACCAGCAGGGAAGACAGTTCCGAGCAGTACTTC. Residues: CATSREDSSEQYF.

The chain carries TRBV5-4 and TRBJ2-7, with 8 bases aligning to TRBD2. Germline V gives CDR1 SGHNT, CDR2 YYREEE (reference sequence). Trimming cost V 4 bases and J 3 bases; bases outside gene matches: 6. This CDR3 comprises 14 residues. Here the CDR3 reads CASSPTGGDYEQYF. The CDR3 bases are TGTGCCAGCAGCCCAACCGGGGGGGACTACGAGCAGTACTTC.

The chain couples TRBV5-1 to TRBJ1-2; TRBD1 aligns across 11 bases. Germline CDR1 reads SGHRS; CDR2 reads YFSETQ. Losses at the gene ends were 4 bases for V and 7 bases for J; bases not matched to a gene: 9. This CDR3 is built from 15 residues. The CDR3: CASSDRTGGASGYTF. The DNA of the CDR3 is TGCGCCAGCAGCGACCGGACAGGGGGCGCCAGTGGCTACACCTTC.

This rearrangement joins TRBV5-4 to TRBJ2-2; perhaps D is TRBD1 or TRBD2 (5 bases each). The CDR3 is made up of 16 amino acids. V dropped 2 bases and J dropped 0 bases, with 11 bases sitting between them. Germline CDR1 and CDR2: SGHNT and YYREEE (reference sequence). The CDR3 here is CASSLLWGTNTGELFF. The CDR3 coding sequence is TGTGCCAGCAGCTTACTCTGGGGGACGAACACCGGGGAGCTGTTTTTT.

The chain uses TRBV6-6 and TRBJ1-5; D gene ambiguous. Looked up from germline, CDR1 is MNHNY and CDR2 is SVGAGI (reference sequence). V was cut by 4 bases and J by 7 bases, with 14 bases left in between. This CDR3 is built from 14 residues. In nucleotides, the CDR3 is TGTGCCAGCAGTTCTCCGACGGCCAGACAGCCCCAGCATTTT. Amino acids: CASSSPTARQPQHF.

The genes are TRBV7-3 and TRBJ2-5; no reliable D call. Germline V gene lookup returns CDR1 SGHTA and CDR2 FQGTGA. CDR3 size: 14 residues. V was pared by 0 bases and J by 7 bases, with 12 bases between. The CDR3 spells CASSLTSGTGTQYF. CDR3 coding DNA: TGTGCCAGCAGCTTAACGAGTGGCACCGGGACCCAGTACTTC. Combining the CDR3 with reference TRBV7-3 and TRBJ2-5 gives the whole variable domain GAGVSQTPSNKVTEKGKYVELRCDPISGHTALYWYRQSLGQGPEFLIYFQGTGAADDSGLPNDRFFAVRPEGSVSTLKIQRTERGDSAVYLCASSLTSGTGTQYFGPGTRLLVL.

The gene calls are TRBV12-5 and TRBJ2-4; D call uncertain. Trimming pared 5 bases from V and 8 bases from J, leaving 7 bases between. The CDR3 has 11 amino acids. CDR1 and CDR2 from the germline V gene are LGHNT and FRNRAP. The CDR3 region is CASGPTDIQYF. CDR3 bases: TGTGCTAGTGGTCCAACTGACATTCAGTACTTC.

DNA of the CDR3: TGTGCCAGCGGGTTACTAGCGGAGAGCTCCTACGAGCAGTACTTC. As protein: CASGLLAESSYEQYF. The chain uses TRBV6-1 and TRBJ2-7; TRBD2 matches at 8 bases. Per the germline V gene, CDR1 is MNHNS and CDR2 is SASEGT. This CDR3 region has 15 residues. V was pared by 8 bases and J by 0 bases, with 9 bases of the junction left unmatched.

The chain links TRBV11-2 to TRBJ1-1; tentatively, D is TRBD1 (6 bases). From germline, CDR1 is SGHAT and CDR2 FQNNGV. This CDR3 spans 14 amino acids. The germline V and J ends were trimmed by 3 bases and 4 bases, with 12 bases remaining between them. The CDR3 nucleotides are TGTGCCAGCAGCTTTACAGGGCAGGGCACTGAAGCTTTCTTT. Its translation: CASSFTGQGTEAFF. Full variable domain (missing parts from reference TRBV11-2 and TRBJ1-1): EAGVAQSPRYKIIEKRQSVAFWCNPISGHATLYWYQQILGQGPKLLIQFQNNGVVDDSQLPKDRFSAERLKGVDSTLKIQPAKLEDSAVYLCASSFTGQGTEAFFGQGTRLTVV.

The gene calls are TRBV6-4 and TRBJ1-2; D not certain. Germline lookup yields CDR1 MRHNA and CDR2 SNTAGT. This CDR3 has 15 amino acids. V lost 3 bases and J lost 0, with 11 bases in between. The CDR3 sequence is CASSEGPLSNYGYTF. In nucleotides, the CDR3 is TGTGCCAGCAGTGAAGGACCTCTGTCTAACTATGGCTACACCTTC.

This clone was found once. The chain employs TRBV5-6 and TRBJ2-5; D may be TRBD1 or TRBD2 (5 bases each). Germline lookup yields CDR1 SGHDT and CDR2 YYEEEE. This CDR3 spans 14 amino acids. Trimming left V 1 base short and J 6 bases short, with 13 bases between. This chain's CDR3 is CASSLWDAPKTQYF. Written as DNA, the CDR3 is TGTGCCAGCAGCTTGTGGGACGCCCCAAAGACCCAGTACTTC.

This clone was observed a single time. V usage is TRBV18 and J usage is TRBJ1-2, with no clear D. Germline CDR1 and CDR2: KGHSH and LQKENI. CDR3 size: 15 residues. V dropped 6 bases and J dropped 4 bases, with 18 bases sitting between them. The CDR3 reads CASSPSITTIYGYTF. The CDR3 DNA reads TGTGCCAGCTCGCCTTCGATTACTACTATCTATGGCTACACCTTC.

The chain's CDR3 is CASSTGLAVTYEQYF. The DNA for the CDR3 is TGTGCCAGCAGTACAGGACTAGCGGTTACCTACGAGCAGTACTTC. The chain carries TRBV11-2 and TRBJ2-7; 10 nucleotides match TRBD2. Germline V lookup: CDR1 SGHAT, CDR2 FQNNGV. The CDR3 covers 15 residues. With V trimmed by 6 bases and J by 2 bases, 7 bases remained unmatched.

The rearrangement joins TRBV19 to TRBJ2-7; TRBD1 aligns across 12 bases. Trimming removed 7 bases from V and 6 bases from J; junction bases left unmatched: 10. Germline CDR1 and CDR2: LNHDA and SQIVND (reference sequence). The CDR3 consists of 15 residues. The CDR3 sequence is CASTHRDRGHLEQYF. The CDR3 nucleotides read TGTGCCAGTACCCACCGGGACAGGGGGCATCTCGAGCAGTACTTC.

CDR3 sequence reads: CASSYSSRGNYGYTF. The CDR3 region has the DNA TGTGCCAGCAGTTACTCTTCCAGGGGGAACTATGGCTACACCTTC. The chain recombines TRBV6-5 with TRBJ1-2; TRBD1 matches at 7 bases. Germline V CDR1 and CDR2: MNHEY, SVGAGI. V gave up 0 bases and J gave up 2 bases; unmatched junction bases: 3. The CDR3 totals 15 residues.